These 26 T cell receptor beta chains originate from one sample sequenced in a study of beta chain features in type 1 diabetes. As every portion of the isolated RNA was reverse transcribed, the sequencing read expressed TCRB transcripts. TCRdb keeps only in-frame clones here, not all; method: immunoSEQ multiplex PCR. The data contain about 330,000 clones, 11% of them singletons. The source material was naive CD4+ T cells from blood. These receptors were obtained from a woman aged 25 to 45 in good health.

The chain employs TRBV30 and TRBJ2-2; 9 bases match TRBD2. The V and J ends lost 2 bases and 6 bases, in that order; junction bases with no gene match: 10. This CDR3 spans 16 amino acids. The germline gives CDR1 GTSNPN, CDR2 SVGIG (reference sequence). The CDR3 protein is CAWSRLAGPRPGELFF. CDR3 DNA: TGTGCCTGGAGTAGGCTAGCGGGGCCCCGGCCCGGGGAGCTGTTTTTT.

This sequence joins TRBV28 and TRBJ2-7, with D hard to call. Looked up from germline, CDR1 is MDHEN and CDR2 is SYDVKM. This CDR3 contains 11 residues. The ends were cut back, 4 bases at V and 4 bases at J, with 5 bases in the middle. For the CDR3, the DNA is TGTGCCAGCAGTTCCTTATACGAGCAGTACTTC. This translates into CASSSLYEQYF. Drawing the rest from reference TRBV28 and TRBJ2-7, the complete variable domain is DVKVTQSSRYLVKRTGEKVFLECVQDMDHENMFWYRQDPGLGLRLIYFSYDVKMKEKGDIPEGYSVSREKKERFSLILESASTNQTSMYLCASSSLYEQYFGPGTRLTVT.

This clone was observed a handful of times. The rearrangement uses TRBV28 and TRBJ2-7; TRBD1 matches 9 bases. This CDR3 contains 13 residues. J gave up 5 bases and V 5 bases, and 4 bases lay outside the gene matches. Germline loops: CDR1 MDHEN, CDR2 SYDVKM. The DNA for the CDR3 is TGTGCCAGCAGTGAGACAGGGGGGAACGAGCAGTACTTC. It yields the protein CASSETGGNEQYF.

This clone was found a few times. The chain's CDR3 is CASSPPSMGAYEQYF. CDR3 nucleotide sequence: TGTGCCAGCTCACCACCTTCGATGGGAGCATACGAGCAGTACTTC. The chain carries TRBV18 and TRBJ2-7; D may be TRBD2 (5 bases). Germline V gene lookup returns CDR1 KGHSH and CDR2 LQKENI. CDR3 length: 15 residues. V was pared by 0 bases and J by 4 bases, with 13 bases between.

CDR3 coding DNA: TGTGCCAGCAGTCCCGTACCTAGCTACGAGCAGTACTTC. It is translated as CASSPVPSYEQYF. The rearrangement uses TRBV7-6 and TRBJ2-7; D is undetermined. There are 13 residues in the CDR3. Germline V gene lookup returns CDR1 SGHVS and CDR2 FNYEAQ. V lost 6 bases, J lost 3 bases, and 12 bases lay in between.

The rearrangement uses TRBV6-1 and TRBJ2-7; a possible D gene is TRBD2 (6 bases). Germline-derived CDR1 and CDR2 are MNHNS and SASEGT. The CDR3 runs 12 residues. Trimming stripped 6 bases from V and 7 bases from J, with 13 bases between. The CDR3 nucleotides are TGTGCCAGCAGGGGACTGCTCCTAGAGCAGTACTTC. Protein: CASRGLLLEQYF.

This clone was detected only a few times. The rearrangement joins TRBV7-9 to TRBJ2-5; perhaps TRBD2 as D (6 bases). The germline V gene has CDR1 SEHNR and CDR2 FQNEAQ (reference sequence). The ends were cut back, 4 bases at V and 4 bases at J, with 13 bases in the middle. The CDR3 runs to 14 residues. The CDR3 region has the DNA TGTGCCAGCAGCTCTTCTGCGACTAGAGAGACCCAGTACTTC. It yields the protein CASSSSATRETQYF.

The chain links TRBV28 to TRBJ2-7; tentative D call: TRBD1 (6 bases). This CDR3 is 15 amino acids long. CDR1 is MDHEN and CDR2 is SYDVKM in the germline V gene. V was clipped by 7 bases and J by 0 bases, with 16 bases between them. The CDR3 loop is CASTSAGAISYEQYF. The CDR3, as DNA: TGTGCCAGCACCTCAGCAGGGGCGATCTCCTACGAGCAGTACTTC.

This clone has more than one count but fewer than ten. The chain employs TRBV9 and TRBJ2-2, with D uncertain. V was pared by 0 bases and J by 4 bases, with 4 bases between. The CDR3 spans 13 residues. The germline gives CDR1 SGDLS, CDR2 YYNGEE. The CDR3 loop is CASSVASTGELFF. As DNA, the CDR3 is TGTGCCAGCAGCGTAGCTTCCACCGGGGAGCTGTTTTTT.

V gene TRBV30 combines with J gene TRBJ1-1; TRBD1 matches at 8 bases. Germline V gives CDR1 GTSNPN, CDR2 SVGIG (reference sequence). V was pared by 4 bases and J by 4 bases, with 5 bases of the junction left unmatched. The CDR3 length is 13 residues. The CDR3 protein is CAWNRGIGTEAFF. CDR3 nucleotide sequence: TGTGCCTGGAACAGGGGGATTGGCACTGAAGCTTTCTTT.

The chain recombines TRBV28 with TRBJ1-2; tentative D call: TRBD1 (5 bases). V was trimmed by 0 bases and J by 4 bases, leaving 6 bases between them. Germline V gives CDR1 MDHEN, CDR2 SYDVKM. There are 13 residues in the CDR3. CDR3 nucleotides: TGTGCCAGCAGTTTATGGGGGCCCTATGGCTACACCTTC. It is translated as CASSLWGPYGYTF.

The chain combines TRBV2 with TRBJ2-1; 7 bases line up with TRBD2. The length of the CDR3 is 15 residues. Trimming cost V 8 bases and J 8 bases; bases outside gene matches: 15. The V gene's germline CDR1 is SNHLY and CDR2 FYNNEI. Written as DNA, the CDR3 is TGTGCCAGCTGGCAGACTAGCCCTAAAGTTCATGAGCAGTTCTTC. Translated, it gives CASWQTSPKVHEQFF.

This clone was found a few times. The chain carries TRBV30 and TRBJ2-2, with D possibly TRBD2 on 6 matching bases. CDR3 length: 13 amino acids. Per the germline V gene, CDR1 is GTSNPN and CDR2 is SVGIG (reference sequence). V lost 6 bases to trimming and J lost 0 bases, with 8 bases between them. The CDR3 region is CACSSANTGELFF. CDR3 coding DNA: TGTGCCTGTTCTAGCGCGAACACCGGGGAGCTGTTTTTT.

This clone has just a few counts. The V call is TRBV5-4, the J call TRBJ2-2; 7 positions agree with TRBD1. CDR1 SGHNT and CDR2 YYREEE come from the germline V gene (reference sequence). The CDR3 length is 14 residues. V lost 2 bases to trimming and J lost 7 bases; unmatched junction nucleotides: 5. The CDR3 sequence: CASSLEGGGGELFF. CDR3 nucleotides: TGTGCCAGCAGCTTAGAAGGGGGCGGCGGGGAGCTGTTTTTT.

The genes are TRBV5-1 and TRBJ2-5, with 8 bases that match TRBD1. This CDR3 has 14 residues. Germline CDR1 is SGHRS and CDR2 is YFSETQ. V was pared by 4 bases and J by 4 bases, with 6 bases of the junction left unmatched. The CDR3 is CASSEGQGGETQYF. The CDR3 region has the DNA TGCGCCAGCAGCGAAGGACAGGGTGGAGAGACCCAGTACTTC.

The chain links TRBV19 to TRBJ2-5; D is possibly TRBD2 (5 bases). Deletions cut 2 bases from V and 2 bases from J, with 12 bases between. The CDR3 runs 15 residues. The germline V gene has CDR1 LNHDA and CDR2 SQIVND (reference sequence). CDR3 in amino acids: CASSIIGGFQETQYF. For the CDR3, the DNA is TGTGCCAGTAGTATAATCGGCGGGTTTCAAGAGACCCAGTACTTC.

This clone turned up a few times. Other DNA sequences from this sample encode an identical CDR3 as well. This rearrangement joins TRBV7-2 to TRBJ2-5; D not resolved. V lost 1 base and J 1 base, leaving 7 bases between the germline ends. Germline CDR1 is SGHTA and CDR2 is FQGNSA. The CDR3 extends over 14 amino acids. CDR3 region: CASSLGAVQETQYF. For the CDR3, the DNA is TGTGCCAGCAGCTTAGGGGCTGTCCAAGAGACCCAGTACTTC.

In regard to this clone: The junction differs from germline at one of its ends, possibly a read error. This chain links TRBV10-3 with TRBJ2-7; 8 bases are shared with TRBD2. This CDR3 region has 12 residues. Germline V gene data show CDR1 as ENHRY and CDR2 as SYGVKD. The CDR3 coding sequence is TGTGCCATCAGTGAGTCTCAGCGGGAGTCGAGCTTC. This gives the protein CAISESQRESSF.

V gene TRBV7-3 combines with J gene TRBJ1-1; tentative D call: TRBD1 (6 bases). The CDR3 totals 14 residues. Germline CDR1 is SGHTA and CDR2 is FQGTGA. V was trimmed by 6 bases and J by 3 bases, leaving 14 bases between them. The chain's CDR3 is CASSPLGGHTEAFF. CDR3 coding DNA: TGTGCCAGCAGTCCCCTGGGGGGGCACACTGAAGCTTTCTTT.

There are a few counts of this clone. V gene TRBV28 combines with J gene TRBJ2-5; tentatively, D is TRBD2 (6 bases). Deletions cut 5 bases from V and 5 bases from J, with 18 bases between. CDR1 MDHEN and CDR2 SYDVKM come from the germline V gene. CDR3 size: 15 residues. CDR3 nucleotide sequence: TGTGCCAGCAGTCTAATAGGAGGGGTGGTGGAGACCCAGTACTTC. Its translation is CASSLIGGVVETQYF.

The chain joins TRBV14 to TRBJ2-1; 13 bases match TRBD2. Trimming removed 4 bases from V and 6 bases from J; junction bases left unmatched: 9. Germline V CDR1 and CDR2: SGHDN, FVKESK. This CDR3 spans 17 amino acids. CDR3 nucleotides: TGTGCCAGCAGCCCCGGGACTAGCGGGATTCCGGGCAATGAGCAGTTCTTC. This codes for CASSPGTSGIPGNEQFF.

J is TRBJ2-3 and V is TRBV19; 11 positions agree with TRBD2. V was clipped by 6 bases and J by 6 bases; unmatched bases: 8. This CDR3 spans 15 amino acids. Germline V gene sequence: CDR1 LNHDA, CDR2 SQIVND (reference sequence). Here the CDR3 reads CASSTTRTSGDTQYF. The CDR3 region has the DNA TGTGCCAGTAGCACCACGAGGACTAGCGGGGATACGCAGTATTTT.

This clone showed up just a few times. The chain is built from TRBV30 and TRBJ1-3; 10 bases fit TRBD1. CDR3 size: 15 residues. V lost 2 bases, J lost 7 bases, and 8 bases stayed unmatched. CDR1 and CDR2 from the germline V gene are GTSNPN and SVGIG (reference sequence). CDR3 nucleotide sequence: TGTGCCTGGAGTCCCCTGGGACAGGGGTCGAACACCATATATTTT. Translating gives CAWSPLGQGSNTIYF.

There are a few counts of this clone. V is TRBV28 and J is TRBJ1-2, with D tentatively TRBD1 (5 bases). The CDR3 spans 14 residues. The V end lost 2 bases, the J end lost 8 bases, and 15 bases lay between the germline ends. Germline V gene data show CDR1 as MDHEN and CDR2 as SYDVKM. CDR3 sequence (DNA): TGTGCCAGCAGTTTAGCGGGGCCCCCGGGGGGCTACACCTTC. Translating it yields CASSLAGPPGGYTF.

This clone was detected a few times. The chain recombines TRBV5-6 with TRBJ1-4, with D possibly being TRBD1 (6 bases). Germline V CDR1 and CDR2: SGHDT, YYEEEE. V was cut by 2 bases and J by 7 bases, with 18 bases left in between. This CDR3 is 16 amino acids long. The CDR3 DNA reads as TGTGCCAGCAGCTTTCTTGAACAGGGCGTGGGTGAAAAACTGTTTTTT. As protein: CASSFLEQGVGEKLFF.

This clone has more than one count but fewer than ten. This chain connects TRBV7-9 to TRBJ2-3; 13 bases map to TRBD2. Germline V gene data show CDR1 as SEHNR and CDR2 as FQNEAQ (reference sequence). This CDR3 has 16 amino acids. Trimming removed 5 bases from V and 5 bases from J; junction bases left unmatched: 7. The DNA of the CDR3 is TGTGCCAGCAGCCGCGGACTAGCGGGAGCTGGAGATACGCAGTATTTT. It yields the protein CASSRGLAGAGDTQYF. The full variable domain, its missing parts supplied by reference TRBV7-9 and TRBJ2-3, is DTGVSQNPRHKITKRGQNVTFRCDPISEHNRLYWYRQTLGQGPEFLTYFQNEAQLEKSRLLSDRFSAERPKGSFSTLEIQRTEQGDSAMYLCASSRGLAGAGDTQYFGPGTRLTVL.